This T cell receptor beta chain was identified during a study of T cells after yellow fever vaccination (dated by TCRdb to about 2019). Study-level background: The SMART-Seq v4 Ultra Low Input RNA kit was used to prepare libraries from fractions with low cell numbers. To follow T-cell clones before and after both primary and booster YFV17D yellow fever vaccination, bulk TCR alpha and beta repertoires underwent longitudinal sequencing. Two healthy male donors, one aged 18 to 29 and one aged 30 to 39 years, made up the cohort. Blood was drawn at multiple timepoints before and after primary and secondary immunization, with bulk PBMC replicates and cell subsets isolated.

This clonotype appeared many times. The target of this receptor is not known. It has no much larger one-base neighbor in the sample; base qualities were not kept. TCR cDNA was made using 5'RACE template switching, a step that added a universal primer site and unique molecular identifiers. Priming of cDNA synthesis was performed from both the TCR alpha and TCR beta constant segments. Libraries were amplified in two PCR steps, with sample barcodes and sequencing adapters added in the second step. Sequencing of libraries was done on Illumina HiSeq 2500 (2x100 bp) or NovaSeq (2x150 bp). In the source study's methods: MIGEC handled demultiplexing of reads and collapsing into UMI consensus sequences, while MiXCR performed V(D)J alignment. Vaccine-responding clonotypes were identified with edgeR using replicate PBMC samples, with FDR below 0.01 and a log2 fold change above 5 up to day 15 being required. Each bulk clonotype was labeled CD4 or CD8 based on which sequenced repertoire, CD4 or CD8, contained the clonotype at higher abundance. TCRdb reprocessing: public reads trimmed at Q25 with fastp, clones called with MiXCR, in-frame beta chains kept. Rows are combined by CDR3 protein, so each entry shows the most common genes and DNA. It is TCRdb's table, rather than the study itself, that gives the V and J calls and clone size. This sample lists 55,000 to 70,000 distinct CDR3 sequences; less than 8.5% were detected once. The ten largest make up approximately 35% of the sample.

The treatment or condition label corresponds to: live attenuated yellow fever vaccine strain. A standard Ficoll-Paque protocol was used to isolate PBMCs from peripheral blood. Dynabeads CD4 and CD8 positive selection kits were used to isolate CD4 and CD8 T-cell fractions. TriZol was used to extract RNA from bulk PBMCs, CD4 and CD8 fractions, and dextramer-positive and dextramer-negative fractions. Overall study outcomes, separate from this receptor: A small fraction of clonotypes appeared in both the CD4 and CD8 compartments, likely as a result of convergent recombination. Most clones expanded after primary vaccination were re-detected after the booster (approximately 95% of CD4 and approximately 85% of CD8), suggesting broad memory maintenance. Compared with the primary T-cell response, the secondary T-cell response was weaker but faster, peaking on day 5 rather than day 15. Because only a couple of donors were included in the study, the extent to which the findings can be generalized is limited. FACS-sorted repertoires could contain abundant contaminating clonotypes from the bulk population, so computational filtering was required.

Including cysteine and phenylalanine, the CDR3 has 16 amino acids. The entry retains the CDR3 DNA only, 48 bases that are in frame from base 1. V drops 3 bases and J drops 0 bases, leaving 9 bases in between. Via the germline V gene (reference sequence), CDR1 is LNHNV and CDR2 YYDKDF. This sequence was found in a man between 18 and 35 years old who received the YFV17D yellow fever vaccine. This material consisted of CD8+ T cells sorted from PBMCs, taken roughly 47 days after the first yellow fever vaccination. The chain couples TRBV15 to TRBJ2-6, with no confidently assigned D gene. The nucleotide sequence is given as TGTGCCACCAGCAGCCTACGGGTCTCTGGGGCCAACGTCCTGACTTTC. Its translation reads: CATSSLRVSGANVLTF. With the portions outside the CDR3 filled from the reference TRBV15 and TRBJ2-6 genes, the complete variable region becomes DAMVIQNPRYQVTQFGKPVTLSCSQTLNHNVMYWYQQKSSQAPKLLFHYYDKDFNNEADTPDNFQSRRPNTSFCFLDIRSPGLGDTAMYLCATSSLRVSGANVLTFGAGSRLTVL.